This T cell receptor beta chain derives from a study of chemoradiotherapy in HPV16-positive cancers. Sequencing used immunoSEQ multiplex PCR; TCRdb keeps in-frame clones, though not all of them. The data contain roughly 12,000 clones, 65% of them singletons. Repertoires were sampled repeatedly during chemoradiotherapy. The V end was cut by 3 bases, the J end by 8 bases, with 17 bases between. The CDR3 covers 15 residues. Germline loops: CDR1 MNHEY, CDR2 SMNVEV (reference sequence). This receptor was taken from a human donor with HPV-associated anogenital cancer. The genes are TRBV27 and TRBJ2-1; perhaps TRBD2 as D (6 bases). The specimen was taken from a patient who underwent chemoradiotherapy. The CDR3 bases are TGTGCCAGCAGTTTTCTGGCAGGACCTAGCGATGAGCAGTTCTTC. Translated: CASSFLAGPSDEQFF.